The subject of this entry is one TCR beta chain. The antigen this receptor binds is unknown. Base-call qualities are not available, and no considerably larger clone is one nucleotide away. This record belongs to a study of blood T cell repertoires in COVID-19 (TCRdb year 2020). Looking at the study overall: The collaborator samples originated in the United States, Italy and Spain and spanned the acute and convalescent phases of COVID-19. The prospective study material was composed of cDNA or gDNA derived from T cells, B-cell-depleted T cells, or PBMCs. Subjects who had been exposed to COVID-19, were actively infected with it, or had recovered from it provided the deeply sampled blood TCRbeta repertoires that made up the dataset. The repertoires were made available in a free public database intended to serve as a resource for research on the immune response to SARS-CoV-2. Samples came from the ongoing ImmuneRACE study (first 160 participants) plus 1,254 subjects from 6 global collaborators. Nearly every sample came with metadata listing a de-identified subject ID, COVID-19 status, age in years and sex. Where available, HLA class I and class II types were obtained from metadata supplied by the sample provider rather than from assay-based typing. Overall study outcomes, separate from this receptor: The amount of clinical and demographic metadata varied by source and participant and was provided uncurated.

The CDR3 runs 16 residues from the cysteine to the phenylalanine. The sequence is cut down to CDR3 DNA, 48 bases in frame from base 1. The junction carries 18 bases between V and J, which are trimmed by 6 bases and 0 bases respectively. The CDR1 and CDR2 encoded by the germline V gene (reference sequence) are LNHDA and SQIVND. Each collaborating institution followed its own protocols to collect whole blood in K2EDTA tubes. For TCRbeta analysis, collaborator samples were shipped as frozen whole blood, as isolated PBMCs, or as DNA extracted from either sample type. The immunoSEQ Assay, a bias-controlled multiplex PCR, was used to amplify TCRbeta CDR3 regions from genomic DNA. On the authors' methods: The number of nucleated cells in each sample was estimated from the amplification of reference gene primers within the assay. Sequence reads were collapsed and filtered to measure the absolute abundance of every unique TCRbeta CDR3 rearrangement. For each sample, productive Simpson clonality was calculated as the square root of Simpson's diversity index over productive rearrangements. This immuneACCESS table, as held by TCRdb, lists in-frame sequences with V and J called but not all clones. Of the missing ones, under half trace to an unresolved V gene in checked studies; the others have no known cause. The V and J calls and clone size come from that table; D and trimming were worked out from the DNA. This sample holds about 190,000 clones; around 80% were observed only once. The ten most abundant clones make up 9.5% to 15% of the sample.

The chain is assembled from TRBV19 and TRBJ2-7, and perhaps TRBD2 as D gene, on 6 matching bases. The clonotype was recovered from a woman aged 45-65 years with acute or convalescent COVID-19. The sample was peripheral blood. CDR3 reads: CASRDPGGGDSYEQYF. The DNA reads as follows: TGTGCCAGTAGGGATCCAGGTGGCGGGGACTCCTACGAGCAGTACTTC.